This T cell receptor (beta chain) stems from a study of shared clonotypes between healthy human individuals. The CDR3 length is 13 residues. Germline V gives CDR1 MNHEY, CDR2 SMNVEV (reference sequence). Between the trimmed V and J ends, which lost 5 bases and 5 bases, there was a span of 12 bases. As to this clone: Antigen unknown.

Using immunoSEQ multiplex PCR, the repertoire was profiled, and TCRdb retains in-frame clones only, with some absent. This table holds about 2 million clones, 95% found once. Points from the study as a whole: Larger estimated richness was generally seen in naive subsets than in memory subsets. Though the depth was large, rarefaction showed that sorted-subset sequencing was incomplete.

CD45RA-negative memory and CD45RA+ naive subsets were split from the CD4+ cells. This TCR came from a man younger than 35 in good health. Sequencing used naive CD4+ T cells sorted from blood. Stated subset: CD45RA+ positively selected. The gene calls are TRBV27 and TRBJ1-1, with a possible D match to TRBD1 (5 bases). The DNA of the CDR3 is TGTGCCAGCAGTATCCAGGGTTTTACTGAAGCTTTCTTT. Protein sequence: CASSIQGFTEAFF.